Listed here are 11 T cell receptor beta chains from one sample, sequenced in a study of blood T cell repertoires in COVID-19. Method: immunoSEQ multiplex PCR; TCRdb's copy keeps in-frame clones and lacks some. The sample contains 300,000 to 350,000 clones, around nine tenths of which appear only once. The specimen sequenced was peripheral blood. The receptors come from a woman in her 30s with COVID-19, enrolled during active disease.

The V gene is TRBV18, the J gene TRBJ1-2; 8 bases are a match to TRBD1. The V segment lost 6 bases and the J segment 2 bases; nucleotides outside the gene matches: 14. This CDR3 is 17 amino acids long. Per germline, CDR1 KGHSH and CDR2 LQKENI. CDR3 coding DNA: TGTGCCAGCTCCCGAAGAATGGGACAGGCGGCGAACTATGGCTACACCTTC. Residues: CASSRRMGQAANYGYTF.

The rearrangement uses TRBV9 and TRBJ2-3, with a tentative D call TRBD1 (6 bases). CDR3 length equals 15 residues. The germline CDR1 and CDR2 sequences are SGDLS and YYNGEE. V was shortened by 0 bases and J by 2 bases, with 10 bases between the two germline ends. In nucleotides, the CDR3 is TGTGCCAGCAGCGTAGCGGGACATCACACAGATACGCAGTATTTT. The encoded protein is CASSVAGHHTDTQYF.

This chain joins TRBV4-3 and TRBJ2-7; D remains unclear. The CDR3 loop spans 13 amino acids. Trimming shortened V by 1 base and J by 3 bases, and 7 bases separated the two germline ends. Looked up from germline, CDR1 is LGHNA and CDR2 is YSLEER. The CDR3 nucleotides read TGCGCCAGCAGCCAAGGACTCGACTACGAGCAGTACTTC. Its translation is CASSQGLDYEQYF.

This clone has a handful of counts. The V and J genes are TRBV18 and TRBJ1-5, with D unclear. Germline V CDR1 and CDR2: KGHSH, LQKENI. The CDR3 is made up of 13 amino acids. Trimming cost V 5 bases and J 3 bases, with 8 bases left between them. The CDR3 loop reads CASSAADNQPQHF. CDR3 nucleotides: TGTGCCAGCTCAGCCGCGGACAATCAGCCCCAGCATTTT.

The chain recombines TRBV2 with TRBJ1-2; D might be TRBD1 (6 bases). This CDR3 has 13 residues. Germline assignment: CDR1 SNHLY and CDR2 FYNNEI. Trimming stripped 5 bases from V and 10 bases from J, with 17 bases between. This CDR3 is CASSHTGRHDYTF. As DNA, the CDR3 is TGTGCCAGCAGTCATACAGGGCGTCATGACTACACCTTC.

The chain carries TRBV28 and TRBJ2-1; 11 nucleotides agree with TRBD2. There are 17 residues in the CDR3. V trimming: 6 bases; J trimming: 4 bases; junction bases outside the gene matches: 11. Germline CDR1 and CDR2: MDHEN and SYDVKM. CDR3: CASSLRVGLAVYNEQFF. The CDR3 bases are TGTGCCAGCAGCCTCAGGGTGGGACTAGCGGTTTACAATGAGCAGTTCTTC.

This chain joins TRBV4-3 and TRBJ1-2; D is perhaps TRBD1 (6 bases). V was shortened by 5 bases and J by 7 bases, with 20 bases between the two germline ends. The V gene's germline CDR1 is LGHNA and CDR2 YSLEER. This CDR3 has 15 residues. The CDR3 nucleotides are TGCGCCAGCAGCGTAACTCACATACAGGGCAGTGGCTACACCTTC. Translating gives CASSVTHIQGSGYTF.

This chain's CDR3 is CASSPLDFRQPTNEKLFF. The CDR3 DNA sequence: TGTGCCAGCAGTCCTTTGGACTTCCGCCAGCCAACTAATGAAAAACTGTTTTTT. The chain couples TRBV28 to TRBJ1-4; no clear D gene. Trimming removed 5 bases at V and 0 bases at J, with 19 bases between. Germline CDR1 and CDR2: MDHEN and SYDVKM. This CDR3 comprises 18 residues.

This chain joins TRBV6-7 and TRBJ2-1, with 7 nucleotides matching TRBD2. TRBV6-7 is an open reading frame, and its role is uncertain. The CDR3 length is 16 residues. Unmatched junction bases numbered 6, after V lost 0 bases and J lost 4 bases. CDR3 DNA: TGTGCCAGCAGTTACTCTAGACAGCGGGATTACAATGAGCAGTTCTTC. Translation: CASSYSRQRDYNEQFF.

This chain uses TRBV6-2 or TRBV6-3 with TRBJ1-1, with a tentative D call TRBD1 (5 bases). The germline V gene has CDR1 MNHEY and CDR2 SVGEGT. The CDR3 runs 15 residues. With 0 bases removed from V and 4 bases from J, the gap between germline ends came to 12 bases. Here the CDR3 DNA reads TGTGCCAGCAGTTACTCATCCAAGGGGCCCACTGAAGCTTTCTTT. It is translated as CASSYSSKGPTEAFF.

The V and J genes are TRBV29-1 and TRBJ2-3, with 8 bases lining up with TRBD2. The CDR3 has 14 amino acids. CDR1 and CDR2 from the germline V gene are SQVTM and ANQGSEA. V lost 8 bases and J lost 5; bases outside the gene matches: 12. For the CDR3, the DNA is TGCAGCTCCTCCCCGTCCACTAGCGGAGATACGCAGTATTTT. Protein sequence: CSSSPSTSGDTQYF.